This record concerns one T cell receptor beta chain sequence. Its antigen target is currently unknown. Per-base qualities were not stored, and no clone one base away is much larger. These data belong to a study of regulatory T cells in long-lasting Graves disease (dated by TCRdb to the early 2020s). With regard to the full study: Newly diagnosed Graves' disease patients had taken antithyroid drugs for less than 3 months. Patients with persistent Graves' disease were compared with patients with newly diagnosed Graves' disease using TCR sequencing and RNA sequencing of peripheral blood. The study was registered as a clinical trial and conducted in China. A total of around 35 samples underwent TCR sequencing: about 13 from persistent and approximately 20 from newly diagnosed Graves' disease patients. What the research found in general, with its limitations: Sequencing and analysis were restricted to the TCR beta chain. A larger number of public clonotypes was shared among persistent patients (under 3,000) than among newly diagnosed patients (approximately 930). Persistent disease showed preferential use of TRBV28, TRBJ1-2 and TRBJ2-5, whereas newly diagnosed disease favored TRBV20-1 and TRBJ2-1. Lower TCR Shannon entropy and fewer highly expanded clones were observed in persistent Graves' disease patients than in newly diagnosed patients, which suggested clonal expansion. As a limitation, the authors acknowledged that the small sample size may reduce accuracy. Because the primary lesion, thyroid tissue, could not be accessed, the study looked at peripheral blood alone.

The label giving this sample's time point can be read as: newly diagnosed GD, antithyroid drugs for less than 3 months. RNA was extracted from PBMCs in TRIzol for both TCR sequencing and RNA sequencing. Graves' disease was diagnosed according to American Thyroid Association guidelines. Patients were recruited from an endocrinology department in Xi'an, China. Each patient gave 8.5 to 9.5 milliliters of peripheral blood, collected in an EDTA anticoagulant tube. Ficoll Paque Plus density gradient separation was used to isolate PBMCs, and no further T cell sorting was performed. An Agilent 2100 Bioanalyzer and agarose gel were used to assess RNA quality, and a NanoDrop 2000 was used to measure RNA concentration. From the cysteine up to the phenylalanine, the CDR3 has a length of 14 residues. CDR3 DNA is the only sequence kept; it has 42 bases, read in frame from the first base. A distance of 9 bases separates the germline ends of V and J, which lose 5 bases and 1 base respectively. Based on the germline V gene, the CDR1 and CDR2 sequences are MDHEN and SYDVKM.

Receptor amplification or capture employed multiplex PCR. The instrument was an Illumina HiSeq 4000. iRepertoire HTBI primers and Arm-PCR amplification of CDR3 regions were used to construct TCR beta libraries. PCR products were gel purified before sequencing. For the original study's pipeline: Across samples, roughly 60 TRBV and over 11 TRBJ segments were identified and used for gene usage analysis of CDR3 amino acid clonotypes. COPE and FqMerger were used to merge filtered high-quality paired reads into contigs. BLAST was used to align contigs to the IMGT TRBV, TRBD and TRBJ reference genes, and CDR3 was defined following IMGT. Any clonotype with a frequency above 0.1% was classified as a highly expanded clone. Shannon entropy was used to measure repertoire diversity, and the Gini coefficient was used to measure V-J evenness. A clonotype found in more than one individual was treated as public. TCRdb trimmed public reads at Q25 via fastp, called clones via MiXCR and kept in-frame beta chains. When rows share a CDR3 protein, they turn into one entry using the most common DNA and genes. The V and J calls here are based on TCRdb, not the publication. Within this sample are fewer than 650,000 distinct CDR3 sequences, with roughly a sixth of them counted one time only. Around 12% of the sample is in the top ten clones.

These data also featured in a second study, about T cells in Graves' hyperthyroidism and ophthalmopathy. Per that second paper: A patient counted as having stable Graves' hyperthyroidism if no progression to ophthalmopathy occurred over 18 months of follow-up. The hyperthyroidism patients were between 18 and 65 years old and newly diagnosed, with a disease duration of less than 2 months. Patients with uncontrolled infections, other autoimmune diseases, pregnancy or lactation were excluded. Diagnoses were based on clinical symptoms, serum thyroxine and TRAb, thyroid ultrasound and orbital computed tomography. The TCR CDR3 was subjected to a first round of RT-PCR using the HTBI primer set and the Qiagen OneStep RT-PCR kit. Most expanded thyroid clonotypes (frequency above 0.001) were also detected in blood, a finding suggesting that blood repertoires may reflect thyroid immune responses. Ophthalmopathy was separated from stable hyperthyroidism by a 13 V-J signature model, with roughly 88% sensitivity and roughly 81% specificity obtained in cross-validation and 80%/75% obtained in testing. In validation, progression to ophthalmopathy was predicted by the model with almost 71% sensitivity and roughly 76% specificity, a median of approximately 6.5 months before onset. A discovery cohort of about a hundred patients, about 40 with Graves' ophthalmopathy and approximately 60 with stable Graves' hyperthyroidism, was used to find distinguishing TCR V-J signatures. Prospective prediction of ophthalmopathy was tested in an independent validation cohort of 18 to 20 hyperthyroidism patients and approximately 17 patients who later progressed to ophthalmopathy. The approximately 100 discovery patients were randomly split 7:3 into training and test sets. In six Graves' hyperthyroidism patients, the study also compared T-cell repertoires from thyroid tissue with T-cell repertoires from blood. Following sampling, methimazole starting at 30 mg daily was given to hyperthyroidism patients, and high-dose intravenous methylprednisolone was given to ophthalmopathy patients. The libraries were constructed in a second round of multiplex PCR and then size-selected and purified. The libraries were sequenced on an Illumina HiSeq2000 using paired-end 100 bp reads. SOAPnuke was used to process the raw data, removing reads that contained adapters or uncalled bases, had a mean Phred below 15, or lacked an exact match to the constant primer or identifier. COPE v1.2.5 was used to merge high-quality paired reads, and clonotypes were defined as unique nucleotide sequences. Clonotypes were aligned to IMGT TRBV, TRBD and TRBJ reference segments using MiTCR v1.1. The analysis included only V-J combinations with a frequency above 0.0001, which together covered roughly 99% of the repertoires. A TCS score was defined as the ratio between F50 (clonal expansion) and ExV (chaos), using BLOSUM62-based TCRdist between CDR3 peptides within each V-J. Welch's t-statistics and random forest reduced around 510 V-J features to roughly 13, which were used in a naive Bayes classifier (R e1071). Sample size was not statistically predetermined, and blinding of investigators to group allocation was not performed. According to the paper, TCR Vbeta CDR3 sequencing was carried out on approximately 140 peripheral blood samples, which came from fewer than 50 ophthalmopathy, around 74 hyperthyroidism and roughly 17 progressor patients.

The chain links TRBV28 with TRBJ2-4; too little of a D gene remains to name it. This receptor was taken from a man between 18 and 29 years old with Graves disease. Donor details come from another sample of the same person, matched by shared clones. The sequenced sample was peripheral blood mononuclear cells (PBMCs), obtained at new diagnosis, from a patient treated with antithyroid drugs. The CDR3 is CASSILFAKNIQYF. The DNA sequence is given as TGTGCCAGCAGTATTTTATTCGCCAAAAACATTCAGTACTTC.